The sequence of this TCR beta chain was determined in a study of beta chain features in type 1 diabetes. The entirety of the isolated RNA underwent reverse transcription, so expressed TCRB transcripts were sequenced. Profiling relied on immunoSEQ multiplex PCR, and the TCRdb table lists in-frame clones only, not all of them. The data show 450,000 or so clones, with approximately 10% seen just once and about 0.042% held by the top ten. Trimming removed 5 bases from V and 7 bases from J, with 15 bases in between. This CDR3 has 13 amino acids. Germline loops: CDR1 GTSNPN, CDR2 SVGIG (reference sequence).

The specimen sequenced was naive CD4+ T cells from blood. This sequence was found in a woman aged 18 to 35 in good health. The chain has TRBV30 and TRBJ2-4; D call uncertain. CDR3 coding DNA: TGTGCCTGGGGTCCTTCCCACGGGAACATTCAGTACTTC. As protein: CAWGPSHGNIQYF.